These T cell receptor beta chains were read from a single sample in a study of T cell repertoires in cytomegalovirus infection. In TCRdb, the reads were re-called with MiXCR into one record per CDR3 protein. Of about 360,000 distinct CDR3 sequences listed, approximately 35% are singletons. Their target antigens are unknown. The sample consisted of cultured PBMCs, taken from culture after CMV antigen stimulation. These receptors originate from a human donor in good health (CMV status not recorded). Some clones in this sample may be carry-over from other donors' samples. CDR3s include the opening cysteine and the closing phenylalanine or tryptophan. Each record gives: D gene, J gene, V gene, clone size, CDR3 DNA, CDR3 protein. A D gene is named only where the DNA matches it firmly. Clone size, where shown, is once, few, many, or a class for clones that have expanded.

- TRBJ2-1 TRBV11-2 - TGTGCCAGCCAACCGGGGACGGGGGACAATGAGCAGTTCTTC CASQPGTGDNEQFF
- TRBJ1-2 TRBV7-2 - TGTGCCAGCAGCTTAGGGTATTATGGCTACACCTTC CASSLGYYGYTF
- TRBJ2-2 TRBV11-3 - TGTGCCAGCAGCTTAGCGGGAGCTGTAACTGGGGAGCTGTTTTTT CASSLAGAVTGELFF
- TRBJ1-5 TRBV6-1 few TGTGCCAGCAGTCCCAGGACAGCAAATAGCAATCAGCCCCAGCATTTT CASSPRTANSNQPQHF
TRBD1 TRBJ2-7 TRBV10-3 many TGTGCCACCGCCCGTCGTGAGGGACAGGTCCGGGGTTGGCAGTACTTC CATARREGQVRGWQYF
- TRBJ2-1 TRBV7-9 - TGTGCCAGCAGTTTAAACCGACCTTCCTACAATGAGCAGTTCTTC CASSLNRPSYNEQFF
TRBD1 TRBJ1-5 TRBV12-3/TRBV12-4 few TGTGCCAGCAGTTTGGGGACAGGGGATACCTATAGCAATCAGCCCCAGCATTTT CASSLGTGDTYSNQPQHF
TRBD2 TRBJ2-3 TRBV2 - TGTGCCAGCAGTGGTCGTGGGCGGGAGGGCCACAGTACGCAGTATTTT CASSGRGREGHSTQYF
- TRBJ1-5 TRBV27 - TGTGCCAGCAGTCTCATGGGCCGAGGAGCTTTCAATCAGCCCCAGCATTTT CASSLMGRGAFNQPQHF
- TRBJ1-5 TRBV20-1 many TGCAGTGCTAGATCAGGCCACAATCAGCCCCAGCATTTT CSARSGHNQPQHF
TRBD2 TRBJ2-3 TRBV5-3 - TGTGCCAGCCAAGACGGACTAGCGTTAGATACGCAGTATTTT CASQDGLALDTQYF
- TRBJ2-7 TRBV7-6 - TGTGCCAGCAGCCCTTCTGTCCCCCCCTACGAGCAGTACTTC CASSPSVPPYEQYF
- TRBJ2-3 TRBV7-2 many TGTGCCAGCAGCCAAGGGTCGAGCGGAAAAACAGATACGCAGTATTTT CASSQGSSGKTDTQYF
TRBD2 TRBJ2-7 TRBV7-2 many TGTGCCAGCAGCTCCTATGTTGCGACTAGCGGCAGCTACGAGCAGTACTTC CASSSYVATSGSYEQYF
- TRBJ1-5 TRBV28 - TGTGCCAGCAGTTTGTATCAGGGGCATCAGCCCCAGCATTTT CASSLYQGHQPQHF
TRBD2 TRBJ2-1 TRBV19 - TGTGCCAGTAGTGTAGCGGGAATTCCTCGCAATGAGCAGTTCTTC CASSVAGIPRNEQFF
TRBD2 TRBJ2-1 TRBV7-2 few TGTGCCAGCAGCTTAGATTTTCCCCGTGGAGCGGGAGTTGAGAATGAGCAGTTCTTC CASSLDFPRGAGVENEQFF
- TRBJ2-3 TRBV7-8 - TGTGCCAGCAGCTTATACAAATTGGGAGGCACAGATACGCAGTATTTT CASSLYKLGGTDTQYF
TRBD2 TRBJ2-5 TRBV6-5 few TGTGCCAGCACTCCACTAGCGGGAGGGCCAGAGACCCAGTACTTC CASTPLAGGPETQYF
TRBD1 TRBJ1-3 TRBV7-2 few TGTGCCAGCAGCTCCAGACAGGGGACCCTCGGAAACACCATATATTTT CASSSRQGTLGNTIYF
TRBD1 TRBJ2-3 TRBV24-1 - TGTGCCACCAGTGACCCCAGACAGGGGGCGGGTTCTGCAGATACGCAGTATTTT CATSDPRQGAGSADTQYF
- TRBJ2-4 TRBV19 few TGTGCCAGTAGTATAGGGCCCTCGTTCGGGGGACCGAAAAACATTCAGTACTTC CASSIGPSFGGPKNIQYF
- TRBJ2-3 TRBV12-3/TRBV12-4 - TGTGCCAGCCGAAAGGGGGCTAGCGGCCTAACAGATACGCAGTATTTT CASRKGASGLTDTQYF
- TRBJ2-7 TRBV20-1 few TGCAGCGGGGTTGCATTCTACGAGCAGTACTTC CSGVAFYEQYF
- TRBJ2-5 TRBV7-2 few TGTGCCAGCAGCTTGGAACTACCAGAGACCCAGTACTTC CASSLELPETQYF
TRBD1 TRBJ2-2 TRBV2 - TGTGCCAGCAGTATCCAGGGGGCGAAGAACACCGGGGAGCTGTTTTTT CASSIQGAKNTGELFF
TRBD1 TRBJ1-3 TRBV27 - TGTGCCAGCAGGGACGGGACAGGGAGCAACACCATATATTTT CASRDGTGSNTIYF
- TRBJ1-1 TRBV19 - TGTGCCAGTAGTAAGCCTTGGGGGGAGGCTGAAGCTTTCTTT CASSKPWGEAEAFF
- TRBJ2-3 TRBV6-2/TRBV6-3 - TGTGCCAGCAGTCAGCAGCGAAGCACAGATACGCAGTATTTT CASSQQRSTDTQYF
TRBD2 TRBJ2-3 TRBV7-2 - TGTGCCAGCAGCTTAGTGCCTAGCGGAGTCACAGATACGCAGTATTTT CASSLVPSGVTDTQYF
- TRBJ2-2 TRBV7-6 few TGTGCCAGCAGCTCTTCAGGGAGGACCGGGGAGCTGTTTTTT CASSSSGRTGELFF
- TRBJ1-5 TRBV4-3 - TGCGCCAGCAGCCAAGAGTACAGGGGCAATCAGCCCCAGCATTTT CASSQEYRGNQPQHF
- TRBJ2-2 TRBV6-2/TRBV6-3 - TGTGCCAGCAGTCGTCACGCGAACACCGGGGAGCTGTTTTTT CASSRHANTGELFF
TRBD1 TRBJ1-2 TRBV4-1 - TGCGCCAGCAGCCGGACCGAGGGACAGACCTTGGGGGGCTACACCTTC CASSRTEGQTLGGYTF
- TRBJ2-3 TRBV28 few TGTGCCAGCAGTTTACCAGGGTTAGGTGGAGATACGCAGTGTTTT CASSLPGLGGDTQCF
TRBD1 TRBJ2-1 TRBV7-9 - TGTGCCAGCAGCTTGGGACAGCATGAAGTTGAGCAGTTCTTC CASSLGQHEVEQFF
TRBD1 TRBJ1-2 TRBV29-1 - TGCAGCGGTGAAGAACAGGGGGCTGTTCTTGGCTATGGCTACACCTTC CSGEEQGAVLGYGYTF
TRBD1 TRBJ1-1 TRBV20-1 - TGCAGTGCAAAGAGGGGGCGAGACACTGAAGCTTTCTTT CSAKRGRDTEAFF